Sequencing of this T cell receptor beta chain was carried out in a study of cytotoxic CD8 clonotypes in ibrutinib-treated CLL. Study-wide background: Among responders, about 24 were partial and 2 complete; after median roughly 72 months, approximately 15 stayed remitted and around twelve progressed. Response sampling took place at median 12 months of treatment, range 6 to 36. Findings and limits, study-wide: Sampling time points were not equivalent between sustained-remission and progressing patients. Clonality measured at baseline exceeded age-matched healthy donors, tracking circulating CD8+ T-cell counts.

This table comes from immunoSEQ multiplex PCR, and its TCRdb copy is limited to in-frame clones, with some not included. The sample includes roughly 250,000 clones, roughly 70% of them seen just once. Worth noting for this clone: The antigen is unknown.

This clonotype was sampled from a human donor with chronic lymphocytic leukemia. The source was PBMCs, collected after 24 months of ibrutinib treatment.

The CDR3 protein is CASSQAGQGPGELFF. The CDR3 coding sequence is TGCGCCAGCAGCCAAGCCGGACAGGGACCCGGGGAGCTGTTTTTT. The rearrangement links TRBV4-1 to TRBJ2-2, with 8 positions matching TRBD1. Trimming took 1 base from V and 6 from J; bases not matched to a gene: 4. This CDR3 is built from 15 residues. Germline V gene sequence: CDR1 MGHRA, CDR2 YSYEKL.